The T cell receptor beta chain described here comes from a study of T cell repertoires in cytomegalovirus infection. This clonotype was counted between two and nine times. Antigen unknown. Each CDR3 protein gets one entry after TCRdb re-called the reads with MiXCR. The sample records some 500,000 distinct CDR3 sequences, roughly 43% being singletons. Between the trimmed V and J ends, which lost 3 bases and 4 bases, there was a span of 13 bases. The CDR3 totals 14 residues. CDR1 is MNHEY, CDR2 SMNVEV, per germline (reference sequence). This specimen was cultured PBMCs, taken from culture after CMV antigen stimulation. The sequence was collected from a human donor in good health (CMV status not recorded). Some clones in this sample may be carry-over from other donors' samples. The chain is built from TRBV27 and TRBJ2-7; D remains ambiguous. The chain's CDR3 is CASSLGYGVYEQYF. The DNA of the CDR3 is TGTGCCAGCAGTTTGGGGTACGGTGTGTACGAGCAGTACTTC.